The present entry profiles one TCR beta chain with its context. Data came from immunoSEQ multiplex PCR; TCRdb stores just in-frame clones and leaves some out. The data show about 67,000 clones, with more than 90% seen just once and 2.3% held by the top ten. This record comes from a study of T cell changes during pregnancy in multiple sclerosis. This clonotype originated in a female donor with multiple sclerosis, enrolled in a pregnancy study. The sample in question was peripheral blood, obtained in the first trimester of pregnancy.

Written as DNA, the CDR3 is TGTGCCAGCAGTCCCCTGAATCAGCCCCAGCATTTT. It encodes CASSPLNQPQHF. The V call is TRBV6-1, the J call TRBJ1-5, with D uncertain. The length of the CDR3 is 12 residues. Germline V gene data show CDR1 as MNHNS and CDR2 as SASEGT. Between the trimmed V and J ends, which lost 5 bases and 4 bases, there was a span of 6 bases.